This T cell receptor beta chain was profiled in a study of shared clonotypes between healthy human individuals. Regarding the study as a whole: Researchers sampled only blood; tissue repertoires likely differ.

The naive CD8 fraction comprised CD45RO-negative cells positively selected for CCR7 and excluded terminally differentiated effector memory CD45RA+ cells. Clones were sequenced by immunoSEQ multiplex PCR, and TCRdb holds only the in-frame ones, with some missing. The table records hundreds of thousands of clones, more than 85% of them present only once. As regards this clone: Antigen specificity is unknown.

Sequencing was carried out using naive CD8+ T cells sorted from blood. This TCR was sampled from a young man in good health.

CDR3 nucleotide sequence: TGTGCCAGCAGTGAGAGGCGGAGCCAAGATACGCAGTATTTT. Amino acids: CASSERRSQDTQYF. The chain links TRBV6-1 to TRBJ2-3; D is ambiguous. Germline assignment: CDR1 MNHNS and CDR2 SASEGT. The V end was cut by 3 bases, the J end by 5 bases, with 12 bases between. The CDR3 has 14 amino acids.